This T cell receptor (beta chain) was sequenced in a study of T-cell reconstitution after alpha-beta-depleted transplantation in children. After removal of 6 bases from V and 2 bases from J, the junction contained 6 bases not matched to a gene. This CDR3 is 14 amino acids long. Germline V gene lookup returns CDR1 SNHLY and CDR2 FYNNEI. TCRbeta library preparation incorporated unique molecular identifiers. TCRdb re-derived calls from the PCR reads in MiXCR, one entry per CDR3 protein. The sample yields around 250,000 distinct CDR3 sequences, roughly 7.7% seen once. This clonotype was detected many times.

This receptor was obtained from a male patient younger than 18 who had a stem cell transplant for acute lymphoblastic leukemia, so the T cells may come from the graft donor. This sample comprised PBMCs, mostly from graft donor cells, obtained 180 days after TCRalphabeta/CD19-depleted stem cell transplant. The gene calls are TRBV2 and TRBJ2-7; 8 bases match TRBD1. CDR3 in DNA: TGTGCCAGCAGCGTGACAGGGGAGGCCTACGAGCAGTACTTC. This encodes CASSVTGEAYEQYF.